This TCR beta chain was identified in a study of blood T cell repertoires in COVID-19. About the research overall: From T cells, B-cell-depleted T cells, or PBMCs came the material, which was cDNA or gDNA.

The CDR3 has 12 residues. Trimming took off 5 bases at V and 4 bases at J, with 2 bases between the two ends. Germline values: CDR1 KGHDR, CDR2 SFDVKD. As originally analysed: Amplifying reference gene primers gave estimates of nucleated cell counts. The repertoire was sequenced with immunoSEQ multiplex PCR; TCRdb's copy has only in-frame clones and lacks some. V, J and clone size derive from that table, while D and trimming were established from the DNA sequence. Of about 45,000 clones in the sample, about 85% were seen once. The sequenced material came from peripheral blood. The receptor was isolated from a woman at least 80 years old with acute or convalescent COVID-19. The chain employs TRBV24-1 and TRBJ2-6, with D uncertain. CDR3 in DNA: TGTGCCACCAGTGCAGGGGCCAACGTCCTGACTTTC. It translates to CATSAGANVLTF.